One and the same sample provided the 19 T cell receptor beta chains below, sequenced in a study of shared clonotypes between healthy human individuals. Using immunoSEQ multiplex PCR, the repertoire was profiled, and TCRdb retains in-frame clones only, with some absent. The data show 2 million to 2.5 million clones, with around 93% seen just once and 0.37% held by the top ten. Specimen: naive CD4+ T cells from PBMCs. Subset: CD45RA+ positively selected. These receptors were collected from a man in his late teens or twenties in good health. Some clones in this sample may be carry-over from other donors' samples.

V and J are TRBV5-1 and TRBJ1-5; no definite D call. With 0 bases removed from V and 0 bases from J, the gap between germline ends came to 7 bases. Per the germline V gene, CDR1 is SGHRS and CDR2 is YFSETQ. The CDR3 spans 15 residues. The CDR3 is CASSLGPGSNQPQHF. CDR3 sequence (DNA): TGCGCCAGCAGCTTGGGCCCGGGTAGCAATCAGCCCCAGCATTTT. The full variable domain, in which reference TRBV5-1 and TRBJ1-5 provide the parts outside the CDR3, is KAGVTQTPRYLIKTRGQQVTLSCSPISGHRSVSWYQQTPGQGLQFLFEYFSETQRNKGNFPGRFSGRQFSNSRSEMNVSTLELGDSALYLCASSLGPGSNQPQHFGDGTRLSIL.

This chain joins TRBV5-1 and TRBJ2-5; maybe TRBD1 (6 bases). This CDR3 spans 14 amino acids. In germline, CDR1 is SGHRS, CDR2 YFSETQ. The ends were cut back, 4 bases at V and 0 bases at J, with 10 bases in the middle. The CDR3 sequence is CASSVQGHQETQYF. The CDR3 DNA is TGCGCCAGCAGCGTACAGGGTCACCAAGAGACCCAGTACTTC.

This chain uses TRBV29-1 with TRBJ1-2; D is possibly TRBD1 (6 bases). The V and J ends lost 6 bases and 3 bases respectively, with 14 bases between them. Germline V lookup: CDR1 SQVTM, CDR2 ANQGSEA. CDR3 length equals 13 residues. The CDR3 sequence is CSVGPGVDYGYTF. The CDR3 bases are TGCAGCGTGGGGCCAGGGGTAGACTATGGCTACACCTTC. The variable domain in full, with the rest retrieved from reference TRBV29-1 and TRBJ1-2, is SAVISQKPSRDICQRGTSLTIQCQVDSQVTMMFWYRQQPGQSLTLIATANQGSEATYESGFVIDKFPISRPNLTFSTLTVSNMSPEDSSIYLCSVGPGVDYGYTFGSGTRLTVV.

The chain couples TRBV28 to TRBJ1-2, with D tentatively TRBD1 (5 bases). The germline V gene has CDR1 MDHEN and CDR2 SYDVKM. The CDR3 runs to 12 residues. Trimming took off 5 bases at V and 11 bases at J, with 15 bases between the two ends. DNA for the CDR3: TGTGCCAGCAGTCCCACACGGGGGGAGTACACCTTC. Translated, it gives CASSPTRGEYTF.

The chain carries TRBV27 and TRBJ1-3; 8 bases are a match to TRBD1. Germline trimming cut 6 bases from V and 4 bases from J; bases unmatched to any gene: 5. The CDR3 has 14 residues. Germline-derived CDR1 and CDR2 are MNHEY and SMNVEV (reference sequence). CDR3 nucleotide sequence: TGTGCCAGCAGCGTACAGGGGGGAGGAAACACCATATATTTT. The encoded protein is CASSVQGGGNTIYF.

This rearrangement joins TRBV7-2 to TRBJ2-2; 10 nucleotides align to TRBD2. The trim removed 3 bases at V and 5 bases at J, leaving 6 bases unmatched. The CDR3 runs 16 residues. The V gene's germline CDR1 is SGHTA and CDR2 FQGNSA. This CDR3 is CASSLAAGGRTGELFF. CDR3 in DNA: TGTGCCAGCAGCTTGGCAGCGGGAGGGAGGACCGGGGAGCTGTTTTTT.

The chain has TRBV4-1 and TRBJ1-4; D may be TRBD1 (6 bases). CDR1 and CDR2 from the germline V gene are MGHRA and YSYEKL. The V and J ends lost 1 base and 8 bases respectively, with 17 bases between them. This CDR3 is built from 16 residues. CDR3: CASSQGLGTKGEKLFF. In nucleotides, the CDR3 is TGCGCCAGCAGCCAAGGATTAGGGACAAAAGGGGAAAAACTGTTTTTT.

The rearrangement uses TRBV28 and TRBJ2-5; 8 bases agree with TRBD2. With 5 bases clipped from V and 5 bases from J, the junction kept 19 bases outside the gene matches. Germline V gives CDR1 MDHEN, CDR2 SYDVKM. The CDR3 spans 18 residues. CDR3 sequence reads: CASSTARTANSGIETQYF. CDR3 bases: TGTGCCAGCAGTACCGCTAGGACAGCCAATAGCGGGATTGAGACCCAGTACTTC.

Details on this clone: The same CDR3 also results from other DNA sequences found in this sample. The chain joins TRBV20-1 to TRBJ2-1; D not resolved. Looked up from germline, CDR1 is DFQATT and CDR2 is SNEGSKA (reference sequence). The CDR3 has 10 residues. Trimming left V 5 bases short and J 5 bases short, with 4 bases between. CDR3 protein: CSALHNEQFF. CDR3 nucleotides: TGCAGTGCTTTGCACAATGAGCAGTTCTTC.

The J gene is TRBJ2-5, the V gene TRBV6-1, with 14 bases identical to TRBD2. The CDR3 is 15 residues long. V lost 6 bases and J lost 4; bases outside the gene matches: 4. The germline V gene encodes CDR1 MNHNS and CDR2 SASEGT. The CDR3 coding sequence is TGTGCCAGCAGGGATGGGACTAGCGGGAGAGAGACCCAGTACTTC. This encodes CASRDGTSGRETQYF.

Comments on this clone: Within the sample, other DNA sequences also encode this same CDR3. V is TRBV9 and J is TRBJ1-3; D might be TRBD1 (5 bases). This CDR3 comprises 16 residues. With 2 bases removed from V and 0 bases from J, the gap between germline ends came to 12 bases. Per the germline V gene, CDR1 is SGDLS and CDR2 is YYNGEE. The CDR3 region is CASSVAWGGSGNTIYF. The CDR3 nucleotides read TGTGCCAGCAGCGTCGCCTGGGGGGGCTCTGGAAACACCATATATTTT.

The chain recombines TRBV28 with TRBJ2-5; maybe TRBD1 (6 bases). The CDR3 loop spans 16 amino acids. Germline V lookup: CDR1 MDHEN, CDR2 SYDVKM. V was trimmed by 5 bases and J by 5 bases, leaving 21 bases between them. The CDR3 loop reads CASSGSGGAGAETQYF. CDR3 in DNA: TGTGCCAGCAGTGGGTCTGGGGGCGCAGGGGCCGAGACCCAGTACTTC.

The rearrangement joins TRBV5-6 to TRBJ2-1, with 9 positions matching TRBD1. V lost 1 base to trimming and J lost 6 bases; unmatched junction nucleotides: 5. The CDR3 has 15 residues. Germline V lookup: CDR1 SGHDT, CDR2 YYEEEE. The CDR3 is CASSLTGQGSNEQFF. CDR3 sequence (DNA): TGTGCCAGCAGCTTGACGGGACAGGGCTCCAATGAGCAGTTCTTC.

This chain joins TRBV7-3 and TRBJ2-3; TRBD2 aligns across 8 bases. V dropped 0 bases and J dropped 0; count of bases not matched to a gene: 5. The germline CDR1 and CDR2 sequences are SGHTA and FQGTGA. The CDR3 sequence is 17 residues long. CDR3 in amino acids: CASSLTLSGGSTDTQYF. CDR3 sequence (DNA): TGTGCCAGCAGCTTAACGTTAAGCGGGGGAAGCACAGATACGCAGTATTTT.

This clone was seen a single time. The J gene is TRBJ2-1, the V gene TRBV7-3; D might be TRBD1 or TRBD2, each matching 6 bases. Trimming left V 4 bases short and J 7 bases short, with 20 bases between. The CDR3 is made up of 16 amino acids. CDR1 SGHTA and CDR2 FQGTGA come from the germline V gene. Written as DNA, the CDR3 is TGTGCCAGCAGCTCGAATTCTAACCTAGGGGGGAATGAGCAGTTCTTC. Protein: CASSSNSNLGGNEQFF.

The V gene is TRBV7-8, the J gene TRBJ2-5, with TRBD2 matching 8 bases. J lost 5 bases, V lost 4 bases, and 15 bases had no gene match. Per germline, CDR1 SGHVS and CDR2 FQNEAQ. CDR3 length: 17 amino acids. The CDR3 here is CASSSLGWREVPETQYF. CDR3 DNA: TGTGCCAGCAGCTCACTTGGGTGGCGGGAGGTTCCCGAGACCCAGTACTTC. Using reference TRBV7-8 and TRBJ2-5 for the parts outside the CDR3, the full variable domain is GAGVSQSPRYKVAKRGQDVALRCDPISGHVSLFWYQQALGQGPEFLTYFQNEAQLDKSGLPSDRFFAERPEGSVSTLKIQRTQQEDSAVYLCASSSLGWREVPETQYFGPGTRLLVL.

On this clone: The sample holds other DNA sequences that translate to the same CDR3. The CDR3 loop reads CASSVAGRMNTEAFF. The CDR3 bases are TGTGCCAGCAGCGTAGCGGGCAGGATGAACACTGAAGCTTTCTTT. The V call is TRBV9, the J call TRBJ1-1; no definite D call. Germline CDR1 SGDLS, CDR2 YYNGEE. The CDR3 is 15 residues long. Trimming pared 0 bases from V and 0 bases from J, leaving 9 bases between.

The chain links TRBV7-3 to TRBJ2-2; D is uncertain. Trimming stripped 5 bases from V and 6 bases from J, with 13 bases between. Germline V gene data show CDR1 as SGHTA and CDR2 as FQGTGA. There are 14 residues in the CDR3. This chain's CDR3 is CASSPQVPPGELFF. Here the CDR3 DNA reads TGTGCCAGCAGCCCCCAAGTCCCTCCCGGGGAGCTGTTTTTT.

This clone was observed once. This chain connects TRBV15 to TRBJ1-2, with TRBD1 matching 9 bases. Unmatched junction bases numbered 3, after V lost 0 bases and J lost 7 bases. From germline, CDR1 is LNHNV and CDR2 YYDKDF (reference sequence). The CDR3 spans 14 residues. CDR3 in amino acids: CATSREQGAFGYTF. CDR3 DNA sequence: TGTGCCACCAGCAGAGAACAGGGGGCGTTTGGCTACACCTTC.